The present T cell receptor beta chain was sequenced within a study of immune evolution from preneoplasia to lung adenocarcinoma (dated by TCRdb to the early 2020s). Background on the whole study: HLA loss of heterozygosity was observed in roughly 6.8%, 16% and 36% of AIS, MIA and ADC lesions, respectively, and was not observed in any AAH lesions. The sample size was set by how many specimens were available, not by a prior power calculation. The overall cohort comprised 53 patients with pulmonary nodules who underwent surgical resection. According to the study, 95 to 120 samples went through TCR sequencing. The study profiled immune contexture across lung adenocarcinoma precursors and invasive adenocarcinoma using immune gene expression, TCR sequencing and multiplex immunofluorescence. Resected precursor lesions (AAH, AIS, MIA) and invasive adenocarcinomas were compared with paired morphologically normal lung tissue. The immune data were integrated with whole exome sequencing and methylation data from the same cohort of nodules. POLYSOLVER was used to infer Class I HLA alleles from exome data, and LOHHLA was used to detect allele-specific HLA loss. TCR sequencing data came from approximately 49 patients. What the research found in general, with its limitations: Because every patient came from Japan and China, how well the results apply to Western populations was uncertain. The highest top T cell clone frequencies were observed in normal lung, and a progressive decrease in top T cell clone frequencies appeared to occur from AAH through AIS, MIA and invasive adenocarcinoma. The findings were based on association rather than direct causation, and larger cohorts with long-term follow-up and longitudinal biopsies were deemed needed. The highest T cell clonality was observed in KRAS-mutant nodules compared with EGFR-mutant or double wild-type lesions. Normal lung showed the highest clonality, whereas later-stage lesions appeared to have higher T cell density and diversity but lower clonality.

TCR beta CDR3 regions were sequenced from DNA using the immunoSEQ hsTCRbeta Kit. The original pipeline was this. TCR sequencing data were analysed with the ImmunoSEQ Analyzer. T cell clonality was defined as 1 minus Pielou's evenness, calculated on productive rearrangements. T cell diversity was measured with the inverse Simpson index on productive templates. T cell density was expressed as TCR beta template counts normalized to usable DNA, with usable DNA estimated by amplifying and sequencing housekeeping genes. Two-sided Kruskal-Wallis tests were used to compare TCR metrics between histologic stages. In its TCRdb copy, this immuneACCESS table keeps in-frame sequences only and misses some clones. Where compared with another copy, unresolved V genes explain less than half of these, and the others have no known cause. V, J and clone size are those of that table, while D and trimming were read from the DNA. The sample includes about 6,600 clones, with 73% observed a single time. The ten largest clones take up around a tenth of the sample.

Patients underwent resection in Japan or China between about 2013 and 2017. Two lung cancer pathologists independently confirmed the histologic diagnosis of each case on H&E slides. Macro-dissection after pathologic assessment enriched premalignant or tumor cells for nucleic acid extraction. The AllPrep DNA/RNA FFPE Kit was used to isolate DNA from FFPE tissue. This clone qualifies as large (0.1 to 1%). Which antigen it targets is not known. Base qualities are not recorded, but no much larger clone differs from it by a single base. V loses 7 bases, J loses 3 bases, and the germline ends lie 10 bases apart. According to the germline V gene, CDR1 reads SNHLY and CDR2 reads FYNNEI. From its cysteine to its phenylalanine, the CDR3 spans 12 amino acids. Here the CDR3 DNA is all that survives: 36 bases in frame from base 1.

The chain links TRBV2 with TRBJ2-7; the D gene assignment is ambiguous. The TCR originated in a donor older than 65 with lung adenocarcinoma. Material: FFPE lung adenocarcinoma in situ tissue. Reading the label with the study, this specimen's cell subset or site is: preinvasive adenocarcinoma in situ (AIS). This receptor carries the CDR3 CASNAESYEQYF. The nucleotides read TGTGCCAGCAACGCAGAAAGCTACGAGCAGTACTTC.